The 21 T cell receptor beta chains presented below share a single source sample, sequenced in a study of T cells after yellow fever vaccination. TCRdb used MiXCR to reprocess the 5' RACE reads, holding one entry per CDR3 protein. The sample has some 560,000 distinct CDR3 sequences, less than 20% seen once; the top ten hold 17%. Sample: PBMCs, taken more than 4 days after the first yellow fever vaccination. These receptors originate from a man in his late teens or twenties who received the YFV17D yellow fever vaccine.

This sequence joins TRBV7-6 and TRBJ1-2, with D perhaps matching TRBD1 (6 bases). Germline V gene sequence: CDR1 SGHVS, CDR2 FNYEAQ. The CDR3 runs 12 residues. Between the trimmed V and J ends, which lost 6 bases and 7 bases, there was a span of 12 bases. CDR3 amino acids: CASSRGWAGYTF. CDR3 coding DNA: TGTGCCAGCAGTAGGGGGTGGGCTGGCTACACCTTC.

The genes are TRBV9 and TRBJ2-7, with D unresolved. The CDR3 contains 13 residues. CDR1 is SGDLS, CDR2 YYNGEE, per germline. V lost 2 bases, J lost 1 base, and 7 bases lay in between. CDR3 in DNA: TGTGCCAGCAGCGTGGGGATTTCCTACGAGCAGTACTTC. Residues: CASSVGISYEQYF.

This clonotype was observed a few times. The CDR3 protein is CASSLAISGEETQYF. CDR3 DNA sequence: TGCGCCAGCAGCTTGGCCATTAGCGGGGAAGAGACCCAGTACTTC. This chain joins TRBV5-1 and TRBJ2-5, with 8 bases identical to TRBD2. The CDR3 covers 15 residues. With 0 bases clipped from V and 3 bases from J, the junction kept 4 bases outside the gene matches. Germline assignment: CDR1 SGHRS and CDR2 YFSETQ. Variable domain in full (rest from reference TRBV5-1 and TRBJ2-5): KAGVTQTPRYLIKTRGQQVTLSCSPISGHRSVSWYQQTPGQGLQFLFEYFSETQRNKGNFPGRFSGRQFSNSRSEMNVSTLELGDSALYLCASSLAISGEETQYFGPGTRLLVL.

There are a few counts of this clonotype. The chain uses TRBV2 and TRBJ2-5; TRBD2 matches at 9 bases. The CDR3 is made up of 15 amino acids. J gave up 3 bases and V 5 bases, and 7 bases lay outside the gene matches. Germline V lookup: CDR1 SNHLY, CDR2 FYNNEI. The CDR3 protein is CASSQSSGVEETQYF. The CDR3 region has the DNA TGTGCCAGCAGTCAGTCTAGCGGGGTGGAAGAGACCCAGTACTTC.

J is TRBJ1-4 and V is TRBV1; the DNA was not used to check the table's D call, TRBD1. TRBV1 is classified as a pseudogene. CDR3 length: 19 residues. The CDR3 nucleotides read TGCACCAGCAGCCAAGATAGGGCAGGTGGCTGGAGCCTTAATGAAAAACTGTTTTTT. Its protein is CTSSQDRAGGWSLNEKLFF.

Concerning this clonotype: An end of the junction differs from the germline gene, which may be a read error. The J gene is TRBJ2-1, the V gene TRBV20-1; 11 bases map to TRBD2. The CDR3 spans 14 residues. CDR1 DFQATT and CDR2 SNEGSKA come from the germline V gene (reference sequence). CDR3 DNA sequence: TGCAGTGCTAGCCCCGGCGGACTAGCGGGTATTTCGCTCTTC. Its translation: CSASPGGLAGISLF.

This clonotype was counted only a few times. V is TRBV4-1 and J is TRBJ1-2; no firm D call. The germline V gene has CDR1 MGHRA and CDR2 YSYEKL. CDR3 length: 17 amino acids. V shed 1 base and J shed 4 bases, with 19 bases lying between them. CDR3 coding DNA: TGCGCCAGCAGCCAAGTCGTCGACGACGGTAAAGGCTATGGCTACACCTTC. Translating it yields CASSQVVDDGKGYGYTF.

About this clonotype: One end of the junction fails to match germline, which may point to a read error. The chain recombines TRBV5-1 with TRBJ2-2, with D perhaps assigned TRBD1 or TRBD2 (6 bases each). Germline CDR1 SGHRS, CDR2 YFSETQ. The CDR3 is 12 residues long. The DNA for the CDR3 is TGCGCCAGCAGCCTTGGGGGCGGGGAGCTGGTTTTT. Residues: CASSLGGGELVF.

As DNA, the CDR3 is TGTGCCAGCAGCTTACTGGTTAGAGCTTTCTTT. This translates into CASSLLVRAFF. J is TRBJ1-1 and V is TRBV7-9; D remains unclear. V was clipped by 2 bases and J by 10 bases, with 8 bases between them. The CDR3 runs to 11 residues. Germline V gene lookup returns CDR1 SEHNR and CDR2 FQNEAQ (reference sequence).

This clonotype occurred a few times. V is TRBV20-1 and J is TRBJ1-2; D is unresolved. Germline V CDR1 and CDR2: DFQATT, SNEGSKA (reference sequence). The CDR3 sequence is 10 residues long. V gave up 5 bases and J gave up 8 bases, with 9 bases separating them. For the CDR3, the DNA is TGCAGTGCTGAGACCCGGGGCTACACCTTC. It specifies CSAETRGYTF.

J is TRBJ1-1 and V is TRBV7-6; a possible D gene is TRBD1 (5 bases). Trimming cost V 1 base and J 4 bases, with 13 bases left between them. Germline loops: CDR1 SGHVS, CDR2 FNYEAQ. This CDR3 contains 15 residues. CDR3 loop: CASSLGGGMGTEAFF. The CDR3 nucleotides are TGTGCCAGCAGCTTAGGGGGGGGAATGGGCACTGAAGCTTTCTTT. Full variable domain (rest looked up from reference TRBV7-6 and TRBJ1-1): GAGVSQSPRYKVTKRGQDVALRCDPISGHVSLYWYRQALGQGPEFLTYFNYEAQQDKSGLPNDRFSAERPEGSISTLTIQRTEQRDSAMYRCASSLGGGMGTEAFFGQGTRLTVV.

This clonotype was detected only a few times. A read error may account for a junction end that differs from germline. The chain uses TRBV20-1 and TRBJ2-4; 7 bases are shared with TRBD1. The length of the CDR3 is 16 residues. Germline assignment: CDR1 DFQATT and CDR2 SNEGSKA (reference sequence). The CDR3 here is CSAGEDRDYSNNIQYF. In DNA, the CDR3 is TGCAGTGCCGGAGAAGACAGGGATTATTCCAACAACATTCAGTACTTC.

This clonotype was counted a few times. This chain joins TRBV20-1 and TRBJ2-2, with 9 bases identical to TRBD2. Germline V gene sequence: CDR1 DFQATT, CDR2 SNEGSKA (reference sequence). J was trimmed by 5 bases and V by 6 bases; bases with no gene match: 4. This CDR3 has 13 amino acids. This chain's CDR3 is CSARGGLTGELFF. The CDR3 bases are TGCAGTGCGCGGGGGGGCCTAACCGGGGAGCTGTTTTTT.

This clonotype was counted between two and nine times. J is TRBJ1-5 and V is TRBV10-3, with D tentatively TRBD1 (6 bases). CDR1 is ENHRY, CDR2 SYGVKD, per germline. Trimming removed 5 bases from V and 2 bases from J, with 10 bases in between. CDR3 size: 14 residues. The CDR3 loop reads CAISSGDGNQPQHF. CDR3 in DNA: TGTGCCATCAGTTCAGGGGACGGCAATCAGCCCCAGCATTTT.

This clonotype has a handful of counts. DNA of the CDR3: TGTGCCAGCAGTACACACAGGGGCCCTGAAGCTTTCTTT. It translates to CASSTHRGPEAFF. The chain is built from TRBV27 and TRBJ1-1; 7 nucleotides agree with TRBD1. V gave up 5 bases and J gave up 6 bases; unmatched junction bases: 6. Germline V lookup: CDR1 MNHEY, CDR2 SMNVEV (reference sequence). This CDR3 has 13 residues.

The rearrangement links TRBV4-3 to TRBJ1-1; D not certain. The CDR3 contains 13 residues. V was cut by 2 bases and J by 3 bases, with 7 bases left in between. Per the germline V gene, CDR1 is LGHNA and CDR2 is YSLEER. The CDR3 loop reads CASSQRRDTEAFF. CDR3 bases: TGCGCCAGCAGCCAACGAAGGGACACTGAAGCTTTCTTT.

V and J are TRBV7-2 and TRBJ1-2, with D tentatively TRBD1 (5 bases). There are 14 residues in the CDR3. In germline, CDR1 is SGHTA, CDR2 FQGNSA. V was trimmed by 5 bases and J by 3 bases, leaving 13 bases between them. The CDR3 DNA sequence: TGTGCCAGCAGCGGAGGGACGGGTCACTATGGCTACACCTTC. This translates into CASSGGTGHYGYTF.

The V call is TRBV20-1, the J call TRBJ1-6; 7 bases align to TRBD1. Trimming cost V 6 bases and J 7 bases; bases outside gene matches: 9. The CDR3 has 14 amino acids. The germline V gene has CDR1 DFQATT and CDR2 SNEGSKA (reference sequence). The CDR3, as DNA: TGCAGTGCCCACCGGGACAGCGTCAATTCACCCCTCCACTTT. Translation gives CSAHRDSVNSPLHF.

DNA for the CDR3: TGCAGCGTTGAGGGGCGGGGGAACACTGAAGCTTTCTTT. It is translated as CSVEGRGNTEAFF. The V and J genes are TRBV29-1 and TRBJ1-1; maybe TRBD1 (5 bases). The CDR3 extends over 13 amino acids. V gave up 3 bases and J gave up 1 base, with 9 bases separating them. Germline lookup yields CDR1 SQVTM and CDR2 ANQGSEA.

The gene calls are TRBV4-3 and TRBJ1-4; D is possibly TRBD1 (5 bases). The CDR3 has 16 residues. Looked up from germline, CDR1 is LGHNA and CDR2 is YSLEER. V was trimmed by 1 base and J by 1 base, leaving 10 bases between them. CDR3 residues: CASSQVATVTNEKLFF. The DNA for the CDR3 is TGCGCCAGCAGCCAAGTGGCGACAGTAACTAATGAAAAACTGTTTTTT.

The V gene is TRBV5-1, the J gene TRBJ1-3, with TRBD1 identical over 8 bases. With V trimmed by 4 bases and J by 0 bases, 6 bases remained unmatched. In germline, CDR1 is SGHRS, CDR2 YFSETQ. CDR3 size: 16 residues. The CDR3 protein is CASSPPTGVSGNTIYF. DNA of the CDR3: TGCGCCAGCAGCCCCCCGACAGGGGTCTCTGGAAACACCATATATTTT.